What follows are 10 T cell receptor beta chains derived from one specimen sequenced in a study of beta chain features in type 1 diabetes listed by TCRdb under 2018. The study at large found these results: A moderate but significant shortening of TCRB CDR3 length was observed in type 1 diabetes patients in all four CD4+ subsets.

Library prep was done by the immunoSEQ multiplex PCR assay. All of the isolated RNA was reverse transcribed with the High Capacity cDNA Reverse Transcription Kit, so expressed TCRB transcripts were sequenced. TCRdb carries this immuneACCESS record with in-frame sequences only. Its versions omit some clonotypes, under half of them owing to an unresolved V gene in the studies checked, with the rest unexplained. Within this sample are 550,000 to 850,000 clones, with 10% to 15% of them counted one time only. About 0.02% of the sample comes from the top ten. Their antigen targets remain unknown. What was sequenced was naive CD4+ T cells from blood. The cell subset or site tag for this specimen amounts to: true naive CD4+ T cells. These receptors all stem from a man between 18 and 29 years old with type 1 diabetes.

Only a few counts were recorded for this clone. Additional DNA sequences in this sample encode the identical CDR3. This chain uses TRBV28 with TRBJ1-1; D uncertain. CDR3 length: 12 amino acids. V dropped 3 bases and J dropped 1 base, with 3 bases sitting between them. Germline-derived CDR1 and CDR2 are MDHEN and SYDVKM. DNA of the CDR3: TGTGCCAGCAGTTTGCAGAACACTGAAGCTTTCTTT. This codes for CASSLQNTEAFF.

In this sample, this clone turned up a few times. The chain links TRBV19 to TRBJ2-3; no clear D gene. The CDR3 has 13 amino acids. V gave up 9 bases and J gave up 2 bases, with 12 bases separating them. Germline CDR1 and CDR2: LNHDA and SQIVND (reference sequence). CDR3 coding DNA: TGTGCCAGCAGCACCGGCGACACAGATACGCAGTATTTT. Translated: CASSTGDTDTQYF.

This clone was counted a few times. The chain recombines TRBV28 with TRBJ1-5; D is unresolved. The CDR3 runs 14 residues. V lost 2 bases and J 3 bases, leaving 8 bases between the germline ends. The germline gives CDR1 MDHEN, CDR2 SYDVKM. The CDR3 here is CASSLGENNQPQHF. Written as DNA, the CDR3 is TGTGCCAGCAGTTTAGGGGAGAACAATCAGCCCCAGCATTTT.

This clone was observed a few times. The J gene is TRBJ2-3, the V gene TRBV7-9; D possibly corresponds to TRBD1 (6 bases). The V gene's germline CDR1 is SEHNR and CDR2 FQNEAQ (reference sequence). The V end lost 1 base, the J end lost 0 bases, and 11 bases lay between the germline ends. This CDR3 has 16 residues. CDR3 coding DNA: TGTGCCAGCAGCTTAGGGGGGCCCTACAGCACAGATACGCAGTATTTT. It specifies CASSLGGPYSTDTQYF.

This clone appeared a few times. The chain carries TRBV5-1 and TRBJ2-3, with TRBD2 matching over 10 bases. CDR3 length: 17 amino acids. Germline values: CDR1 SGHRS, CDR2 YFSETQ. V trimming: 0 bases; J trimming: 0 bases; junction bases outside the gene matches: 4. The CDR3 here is CASSLASSGGSTDTQYF. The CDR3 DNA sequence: TGCGCCAGCAGCTTGGCCAGTAGCGGGGGGAGCACAGATACGCAGTATTTT.

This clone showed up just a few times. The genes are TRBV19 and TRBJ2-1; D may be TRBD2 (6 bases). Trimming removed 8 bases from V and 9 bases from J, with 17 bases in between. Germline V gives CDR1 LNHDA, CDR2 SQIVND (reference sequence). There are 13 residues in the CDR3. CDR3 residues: CASHLGSEGEQFF. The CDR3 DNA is TGTGCCAGTCACCTGGGCTCGGAGGGTGAGCAGTTCTTC.

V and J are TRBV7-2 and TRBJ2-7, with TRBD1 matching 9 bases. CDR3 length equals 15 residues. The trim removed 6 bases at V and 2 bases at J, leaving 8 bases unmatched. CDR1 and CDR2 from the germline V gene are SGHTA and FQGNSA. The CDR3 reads CASRIPGQGTYEQYF. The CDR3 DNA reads TGTGCCAGCAGAATACCGGGACAGGGAACCTACGAGCAGTACTTC. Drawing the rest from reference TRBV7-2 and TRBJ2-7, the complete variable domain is GAGVSQSPSNKVTEKGKDVELRCDPISGHTALYWYRQSLGQGLEFLIYFQGNSAPDKSGLPSDRFSAERTGGSVSTLTIQRTQQEDSAVYLCASRIPGQGTYEQYFGPGTRLTVT.

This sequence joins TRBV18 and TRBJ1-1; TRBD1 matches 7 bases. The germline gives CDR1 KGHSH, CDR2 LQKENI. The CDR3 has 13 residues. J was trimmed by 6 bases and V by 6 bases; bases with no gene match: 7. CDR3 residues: CASSGGQYSEAFF. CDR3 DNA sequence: TGTGCCAGCTCGGGGGGACAGTACTCTGAAGCTTTCTTT. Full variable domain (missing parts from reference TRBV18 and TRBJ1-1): NAGVMQNPRHLVRRRGQEARLRCSPMKGHSHVYWYRQLPEEGLKFMVYLQKENIIDESGMPKERFSAEFPKEGPSILRIQQVVRGDSAAYFCASSGGQYSEAFFGQGTRLTVV.

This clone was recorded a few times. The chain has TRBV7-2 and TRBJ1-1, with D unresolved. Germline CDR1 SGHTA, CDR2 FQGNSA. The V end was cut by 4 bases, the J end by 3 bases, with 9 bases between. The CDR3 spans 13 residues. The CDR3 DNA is TGTGCCAGCAGCTCCCAGGTGGACACTGAAGCTTTCTTT. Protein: CASSSQVDTEAFF.

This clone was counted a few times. The CDR3 here is CASRPLGGGETQYF. CDR3 in DNA: TGTGCCAGCAGACCCCTTGGGGGAGGAGAGACCCAGTACTTC. The chain links TRBV6-5 to TRBJ2-5; D is possibly TRBD2 (6 bases). The CDR3 covers 14 residues. CDR1 is MNHEY, CDR2 SVGAGI, per germline. V was clipped by 6 bases and J by 4 bases, with 15 bases between them.